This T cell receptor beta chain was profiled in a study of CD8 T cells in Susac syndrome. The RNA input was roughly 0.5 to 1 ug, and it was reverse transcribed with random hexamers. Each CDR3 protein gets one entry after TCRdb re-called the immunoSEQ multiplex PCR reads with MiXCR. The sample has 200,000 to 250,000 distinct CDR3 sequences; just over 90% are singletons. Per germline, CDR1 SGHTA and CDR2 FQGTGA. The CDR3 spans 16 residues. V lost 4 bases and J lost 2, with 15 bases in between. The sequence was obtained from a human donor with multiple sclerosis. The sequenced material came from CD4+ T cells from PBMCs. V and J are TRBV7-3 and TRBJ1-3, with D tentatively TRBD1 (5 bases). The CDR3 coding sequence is TGTGCCAGCAGCTCAAACGGGGCGGGAGCTGGAAACACCATATATTTT. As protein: CASSSNGAGAGNTIYF. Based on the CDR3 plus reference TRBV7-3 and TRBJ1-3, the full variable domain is GAGVSQTPSNKVTEKGKYVELRCDPISGHTALYWYRQSLGQGPEFLIYFQGTGAADDSGLPNDRFFAVRPEGSVSTLKIQRTERGDSAVYLCASSSNGAGAGNTIYFGEGSWLTVV.